The 14 T cell receptor beta chains below come from one sample, sequenced in a study of regulatory T cells in long-lasting Graves disease. Described time point: newly diagnosed GD, antithyroid drugs for less than 3 months. PBMC RNA served as the TCR library source. Sequencing libraries for TCR beta were prepared with iRepertoire HTBI primers and Arm-PCR of CDR3 regions. TCRdb used MiXCR to reprocess the multiplex PCR reads, holding one entry per CDR3 protein. The sample consists of 200,000 to 300,000 distinct CDR3 sequences, about 19% of them appearing once. Sequencing was performed on peripheral blood mononuclear cells (PBMCs), taken at new diagnosis, from a patient treated with antithyroid drugs. The receptors were gathered from a female donor with Graves disease.

This clonotype came up many times. The chain links TRBV11-3 to TRBJ2-7, with D maybe TRBD2 (5 bases). Germline V lookup: CDR1 SGHNT, CDR2 YENEEA. The CDR3 is made up of 13 amino acids. Trimming stripped 4 bases from V and 7 bases from J, with 14 bases between. Here the CDR3 DNA reads TGTGCCAGCAGCTCGTCGTCTCCGGGGGAGCAGTACTTC. Translation: CASSSSSPGEQYF.

This clonotype was seen many times. One end of the junction is discordant with germline, which a read error may explain. V is TRBV5-1 and J is TRBJ1-1, with no clear D. The germline gives CDR1 SGHRS, CDR2 YFSETQ. This CDR3 is built from 15 residues. The CDR3 loop reads CASSLVPGVNTEAFF. CDR3 in DNA: TGTGCCAGCAGCTTGGTCCCAGGAGTGAACACTGAAGCTTTCTTT.

This chain joins TRBV4-3 and TRBJ1-4; no definite D call. The CDR3 length is 13 residues. CDR1 and CDR2 (germline): LGHNA, YSLEER. V lost 2 bases and J lost 6, with 7 bases in between. DNA for the CDR3: TGCGCCAGCAGCCAATCGCGACATGAAAAACTGTTTTTT. Translation: CASSQSRHEKLFF.

This clonotype was recorded at least ten times. This chain links TRBV5-1 with TRBJ2-5; D possibly corresponds to TRBD1 (6 bases). This CDR3 has 16 amino acids. Germline V gene data show CDR1 as SGHRS and CDR2 as YFSETQ. V was clipped by 4 bases and J by 4 bases, with 20 bases between them. The CDR3 coding sequence is TGCGCCAGCAGCGCCCAAGGGGGAATGGCGGGAGAGACCCAGTACTTC. The encoded protein is CASSAQGGMAGETQYF.

This clonotype was counted at least ten times. The chain is built from TRBV12-5 and TRBJ2-1; no reliable D call. V lost 3 bases and J 6 bases, leaving 9 bases between the germline ends. CDR1 and CDR2 (germline): LGHNT, FRNRAP. The CDR3 spans 13 residues. The CDR3 protein is CASGFPPINEQFF. DNA for the CDR3: TGTGCTAGTGGTTTTCCCCCCATCAATGAGCAGTTCTTC.

This clonotype has a count of ten or more. The chain combines TRBV7-2 with TRBJ1-3; TRBD1 matches 9 bases. V shed 5 bases, J shed 2 bases, and the junction held 7 bases outside the gene matches. The V gene's germline CDR1 is SGHTA and CDR2 FQGNSA. This CDR3 has 16 amino acids. The CDR3: CASSPGTGSTGNTIYF. The CDR3 DNA reads TGTGCCAGCAGCCCAGGGACAGGGTCAACTGGAAACACCATATATTTT. Full variable domain (remainder filled in from reference TRBV7-2 and TRBJ1-3): GAGVSQSPSNKVTEKGKDVELRCDPISGHTALYWYRQSLGQGLEFLIYFQGNSAPDKSGLPSDRFSAERTGGSVSTLTIQRTQQEDSAVYLCASSPGTGSTGNTIYFGEGSWLTVV.

This clonotype was counted ten times or more. The chain is built from TRBV7-2 and TRBJ1-1; D is undetermined. CDR1 is SGHTA, CDR2 FQGNSA, per germline. The V and J ends lost 1 base and 0 bases respectively, with 0 bases between them. This CDR3 comprises 12 residues. In nucleotides, the CDR3 is TGTGCCAGCAGCTTAGTGAACACTGAAGCTTTCTTT. It specifies CASSLVNTEAFF. The full variable domain, its missing parts supplied by reference TRBV7-2 and TRBJ1-1, is GAGVSQSPSNKVTEKGKDVELRCDPISGHTALYWYRQSLGQGLEFLIYFQGNSAPDKSGLPSDRFSAERTGGSVSTLTIQRTQQEDSAVYLCASSLVNTEAFFGQGTRLTVV.

There are many counts of this clonotype. This rearrangement joins TRBV6-1 to TRBJ2-7; 11 bases are a match to TRBD2. V dropped 7 bases and J dropped 4; count of bases not matched to a gene: 3. The CDR3 sequence is 13 residues long. Germline-derived CDR1 and CDR2 are MNHNS and SASEGT. The CDR3 DNA reads as TGTGCCAGCACCGGGACTAGCGGATACGAGCAGTACTTC. Residues: CASTGTSGYEQYF.

This clonotype has at least ten counts. V usage is TRBV6-1 and J usage is TRBJ1-6, with 8 bases fitting TRBD1. The ends lost 6 bases at V and 9 bases at J; junction bases unmatched: 7. This CDR3 comprises 14 residues. The germline CDR1 and CDR2 sequences are MNHNS and SASEGT. The CDR3 loop reads CASRQQGVSSPLHF. The CDR3 DNA reads TGTGCCAGCAGGCAACAGGGGGTCAGTTCACCCCTCCACTTT.

This clonotype has a count of ten or more. The CDR3 bases are TGTGCCAGCAGCCCCTCTCCCGGGCCCGATAATGAAAAACTGTTTTTT. This translates into CASSPSPGPDNEKLFF. The chain has TRBV11-2 and TRBJ1-4; D remains ambiguous. The CDR3 totals 16 residues. Germline values: CDR1 SGHAT, CDR2 FQNNGV. V lost 5 bases and J lost 4, with 17 bases in between.

This clonotype occurred many times. The V call is TRBV3-1, the J call TRBJ1-5; D is unclear. This CDR3 is built from 14 residues. Germline V gives CDR1 LGHDT, CDR2 YNNKEL (reference sequence). Trimming took 0 bases from V and 0 from J, leaving 3 bases between them. CDR3 nucleotides: TGTGCCAGCAGCCAAGAGTATAGCAATCAGCCCCAGCATTTT. Protein: CASSQEYSNQPQHF.

This clonotype was observed at least ten times. This chain uses TRBV7-2 with TRBJ2-7; 7 positions agree with TRBD1. CDR1 is SGHTA and CDR2 is FQGNSA in the germline V gene. The CDR3 runs 15 residues. V shed 5 bases, J shed 3 bases, and the junction held 10 bases outside the gene matches. CDR3 DNA sequence: TGTGCCAGCAGCCCCAATGTAGGGGGCATCTACGAGCAGTACTTC. Protein product: CASSPNVGGIYEQYF.

In regard to this clonotype: Since a much larger clone is just one base distant, this may be a read error. V and J are TRBV28 and TRBJ1-4; possibly TRBD1 for D (6 bases). CDR3 length equals 15 residues. Germline V gives CDR1 MDHEN, CDR2 SYDVKM. Trimming removed 3 bases at V and 3 bases at J, with 11 bases between. CDR3: CASSLTAGANEKLFF. The CDR3 coding sequence is TGTGCCAGCAGTTTGACGGCAGGGGCTAATGAAAAACTGTTTTTT.

Ten or more counts support this clonotype. The chain is built from TRBV5-6 and TRBJ2-5; 8 bases line up with TRBD2. J was trimmed by 5 bases and V by 3 bases; bases with no gene match: 3. From germline, CDR1 is SGHDT and CDR2 YYEEEE. The CDR3 contains 13 residues. As DNA, the CDR3 is TGTGCCAGCAGCTACGGGACTAGGGAGACCCAGTACTTC. Encoded protein: CASSYGTRETQYF.